The count of the clone carrying this T cell receptor (beta chain) is one. Its antigen is still unknown. The record originates from a study of T cell repertoires in cytomegalovirus infection. Between the trimmed V and J ends, which lost 5 bases and 10 bases, there was a span of 17 bases. This CDR3 has 13 residues. Looked up from germline, CDR1 is MNHEY and CDR2 is SVGAGI. MiXCR, run by TCRdb on the reads, gives a single entry per CDR3 protein. The table shows fewer than 650,000 distinct CDR3 sequences, with about 39% occurring only once. Sequencing used cultured PBMCs, obtained from culture after CMV antigen stimulation. The chain couples TRBV6-5 to TRBJ1-2; perhaps TRBD1 as D (5 bases). This clonotype originated in a human donor in good health (CMV status not recorded). Some clones in this sample may be carry-over from other donors' samples. The CDR3 loop reads CASSPQSGAAYTF. In DNA, the CDR3 is TGTGCCAGCAGTCCCCAGTCCGGGGCTGCCTACACCTTC.